Sequencing of this T cell receptor beta chain was carried out in a study of T cells after posttransplantation cyclophosphamide. Whole-study findings and limits: Later blood repertoires were often dominated by clones from the donor CD8+ memory compartment. After PTCy, TRB diversity resembled that of CNI/methotrexate controls. Blood and skin or GI T cell repertoires showed limited TRB overlap.

The CDR3 length is 16 residues. Germline CDR1 is SGHVS and CDR2 is FNYEAQ. Trimming left V 5 bases short and J 0 bases short, with 14 bases between. Busulfan-fludarabine conditioning, marrow transplant, and cyclophosphamide on days +3 and +4 were administered. TCRdb's copy holds only in-frame clones and misses some; the assay was immunoSEQ multiplex PCR. The sample lists around 10,000 clones; approximately 86% were seen once. This clone was seen only once. The target antigen is unknown. The specimen was CD4+ T cells sorted from PBMCs, collected after allogeneic stem cell transplant with posttransplant cyclophosphamide. The receptor comes from a male patient aged 25 to 39 who received an allogeneic stem cell transplant from a related donor, was CMV-positive, and had acute GVHD only. Some of the T cells may derive from the graft donor. This rearrangement joins TRBV7-6 to TRBJ1-5; TRBD1 is a possible D gene (5 bases). CDR3 DNA: TGTGCCAGCAGCCCCGGGCTGGGACTTAGCAATCAGCCCCAGCATTTT. It translates to CASSPGLGLSNQPQHF.